What follows are 32 T cell receptor beta chains derived from one specimen sequenced in a study of memory CD8 T cells in hepatitis C reinfection. Time point reported: peak reinfection, 3 to 8 weeks after reinfection detection. No in vitro expansion preceded TCR sequencing of the sorted cells. Here immunoSEQ multiplex PCR was the method, and the copy in TCRdb shows in-frame clones only, minus some. The profile covers 40,000 to 45,000 clones, with more than 75% appearing a single time and around 1.2% taken by the ten largest. Specimen: naive CD8+ T cells sorted from blood. These receptors were obtained from a man younger than 35 with hepatitis C virus infection.

For the CDR3, the DNA is TGTGCCAGCAGGAGGGAGTTCGACACAGATACGCAGTATTTT. It codes for CASRREFDTDTQYF. The V and J genes are TRBV2 and TRBJ2-3; a weak D match, TRBD2 (5 bases). With 6 bases removed from V and 2 bases from J, the gap between germline ends came to 12 bases. Germline CDR1 SNHLY, CDR2 FYNNEI. The CDR3 contains 14 residues. The complete variable domain, with remaining parts taken from reference TRBV2 and TRBJ2-3, reads EPEVTQTPSHQVTQMGQEVILRCVPISNHLYFYWYRQILGQKVEFLVSFYNNEISEKSEIFDDQFSVERPDGSNFTLKIRSTKLEDSAMYFCASRREFDTDTQYFGPGTRLTVL.

Only a few counts were recorded for this clone. CDR3 residues: CASSYSSSYEQYV. The CDR3 DNA reads TGTGCCAGCAGTTACAGTAGCTCCTACGAGCAGTACGTC. This chain links TRBV6-6 with TRBJ2-7; D gene unclear. Germline assignment: CDR1 MNHNY and CDR2 SVGAGI (reference sequence). This CDR3 is built from 13 residues. Trimming took off 2 bases at V and 0 bases at J, with 5 bases between the two ends.

This clone was recorded only once. The gene calls are TRBV27 and TRBJ1-5; 8 nucleotides match TRBD1. In germline, CDR1 is MNHEY, CDR2 SMNVEV (reference sequence). With 8 bases clipped from V and 5 bases from J, the junction kept 5 bases outside the gene matches. This CDR3 is 13 amino acids long. CDR3 DNA sequence: TGTGCCAGCGGACAGGGCCGGTATCAGCCCCAGCATTTT. The encoded protein is CASGQGRYQPQHF.

V and J are TRBV9 and TRBJ2-1; D uncertain. CDR1 SGDLS and CDR2 YYNGEE come from the germline V gene. Trimming removed 3 bases at V and 5 bases at J, with 9 bases between. This CDR3 is built from 13 residues. The CDR3 is CASSAPYHNEQFF. The CDR3 DNA follows: TGTGCCAGCAGCGCCCCGTATCACAATGAGCAGTTCTTC.

This chain uses TRBV5-4 with TRBJ2-7; 7 bases map to TRBD1. The CDR3 runs to 14 residues. Germline values: CDR1 SGHNT, CDR2 YYREEE (reference sequence). Trimming at V came to 0 bases and at J to 3 bases, leaving 3 bases not matched to a gene. DNA of the CDR3: TGTGCCAGCAGCTTGGGGGACAGTGGCTACGAGCAGTACTTC. Translating gives CASSLGDSGYEQYF.

The CDR3 sequence: CASSDRALYGYTF. CDR3 bases: TGTGCCAGCAGTGACAGGGCCCTCTATGGCTACACCTTC. V is TRBV2 and J is TRBJ1-2, with a possible D match to TRBD1 (5 bases). The CDR3 has 13 amino acids. V lost 3 bases and J lost 4, with 9 bases in between. The V gene's germline CDR1 is SNHLY and CDR2 FYNNEI.

This clone appeared a few times. The chain carries TRBV5-4 and TRBJ2-5, with D perhaps TRBD1 (6 bases). V was clipped by 4 bases and J by 2 bases, with 15 bases between them. CDR3 length: 15 residues. Germline lookup yields CDR1 SGHNT and CDR2 YYREEE (reference sequence). This CDR3 reads CASSRVLGAQETQYF. Here the CDR3 DNA reads TGTGCCAGCAGCAGAGTGTTGGGGGCTCAAGAGACCCAGTACTTC.

The rearrangement links TRBV5-4 to TRBJ1-2; possible D gene TRBD1, 6 bases. V dropped 4 bases and J dropped 2 bases, with 9 bases sitting between them. Germline CDR1 SGHNT, CDR2 YYREEE (reference sequence). The CDR3 runs 13 residues. CDR3 sequence reads: CASSVDRNYGYTF. CDR3 in DNA: TGTGCCAGCAGCGTGGACAGAAACTATGGCTACACCTTC.

This sequence joins TRBV15 and TRBJ2-3; D might be TRBD1 (6 bases). Trimming took off 1 base at V and 6 bases at J, with 17 bases between the two ends. The CDR3 length is 16 residues. Looked up from germline, CDR1 is LNHNV and CDR2 is YYDKDF (reference sequence). The CDR3 spells CATSRVGQYSLDTQYF. The CDR3 bases are TGTGCCACCAGCAGAGTTGGACAGTACTCCTTGGATACGCAGTATTTT.

The CDR3 spells CSVAPTGEVTEAFF. The CDR3 region has the DNA TGCAGCGTCGCACCGACAGGGGAAGTGACTGAAGCTTTCTTT. The chain uses TRBV29-1 and TRBJ1-1, with 8 bases matching TRBD1. CDR3 size: 14 residues. Looked up from germline, CDR1 is SQVTM and CDR2 is ANQGSEA. J was trimmed by 5 bases and V by 6 bases; bases with no gene match: 11.

This clone was seen only a few times. J is TRBJ1-1 and V is TRBV30; no reliable D call. The CDR3 length is 14 residues. V gave up 1 base and J gave up 2 bases, with 11 bases separating them. CDR1 is GTSNPN and CDR2 is SVGIG in the germline V gene (reference sequence). CDR3 bases: TGTGCCTGGAGTGGGGCGGGCTATAACACTGAAGCTTTCTTT. This codes for CAWSGAGYNTEAFF.

V gene TRBV21-1 combines with J gene TRBJ2-5; the table's D call, TRBD2, has no DNA check behind it. The better agreement between TRBJ2-7 and the DNA end casts doubt on the J call. TRBV21-1 is a pseudogene segment. The CDR3 is 17 residues long. The CDR3 is CASSEPPGLAGYYEQYF. CDR3 DNA: TGTGCCAGCAGCGAACCTCCGGGACTAGCGGGGTACTACGAGCAGTACTTC.

V usage is TRBV7-9 and J usage is TRBJ2-1; the match to TRBD2 covers 9 bases. Germline CDR1 SEHNR, CDR2 FQNEAQ (reference sequence). V lost 4 bases and J lost 0; bases outside the gene matches: 7. This CDR3 has 17 residues. The CDR3 sequence is CASSSTTSGSSYNEQFF. DNA for the CDR3: TGTGCCAGCAGCTCAACGACTAGCGGATCCTCCTACAATGAGCAGTTCTTC.

There are a few counts of this clone. V and J are TRBV27 and TRBJ1-1, with a possible D match to TRBD1 (5 bases). Germline lookup yields CDR1 MNHEY and CDR2 SMNVEV (reference sequence). V gave up 8 bases and J gave up 1 base, with 14 bases separating them. The CDR3 totals 14 residues. This CDR3 is CASGWTSSNTEAFF. DNA for the CDR3: TGTGCCAGCGGTTGGACATCCTCGAACACTGAAGCTTTCTTT.

V gene TRBV28 combines with J gene TRBJ2-3, with 14 positions matching TRBD2. This CDR3 is built from 15 residues. V lost 6 bases, J lost 5 bases, and 4 bases stayed unmatched. Germline loops: CDR1 MDHEN, CDR2 SYDVKM. This CDR3 reads CASRAGTSGRDTQYF. The CDR3 DNA is TGTGCCAGCAGAGCCGGGACTAGCGGGAGAGATACGCAGTATTTT.

The J gene is TRBJ1-5, the V gene TRBV6-4; 8 nucleotides match TRBD1. The CDR3 has 14 amino acids. The V gene's germline CDR1 is MRHNA and CDR2 SNTAGT. V shed 5 bases, J shed 4 bases, and the junction held 4 bases outside the gene matches. CDR3 protein: CASSPTGGNQPQHF. The CDR3 coding sequence is TGTGCCAGCAGTCCAACAGGGGGGAATCAGCCCCAGCATTTT.

The genes are TRBV28 and TRBJ2-5; the match to TRBD2 covers 10 bases. CDR3 length: 18 amino acids. J lost 5 bases, V lost 2 bases, and 14 bases had no gene match. The V gene's germline CDR1 is MDHEN and CDR2 SYDVKM. The CDR3 nucleotides are TGTGCCAGCAGTTTACGGTTACTAGCGGGGACTATCAGGGAGACCCAGTACTTC. It encodes CASSLRLLAGTIRETQYF.

V usage is TRBV21-1 and J usage is TRBJ1-1. TRBV21-1 is recorded as a pseudogene. This CDR3 region has 13 residues. CDR3 sequence: CASSKGASTEAFF. CDR3 nucleotides: TGTGCCAGCAGCAAAGGAGCGAGCACTGAAGCTTTCTTT.

The gene calls are TRBV6-1 and TRBJ2-3, with 7 bases fitting TRBD2. Trimming removed 3 bases from V and 3 bases from J; junction bases left unmatched: 0. CDR1 is MNHNS and CDR2 is SASEGT in the germline V gene. The CDR3 consists of 13 residues. The CDR3 DNA follows: TGTGCCAGCAGTGAGCGGGGGACAGATACGCAGTATTTT. Residues: CASSERGTDTQYF.

On this clone itself: The same CDR3 also results from other DNA sequences found in this sample. V gene TRBV15 combines with J gene TRBJ2-1; D unresolved. The CDR3 extends over 14 amino acids. Germline V gene sequence: CDR1 LNHNV, CDR2 YYDKDF (reference sequence). Trimming removed 3 bases at V and 0 bases at J, with 6 bases between. The CDR3 DNA is TGTGCCACCAGCAGTACTCCCTCCTACAATGAGCAGTTCTTC. Its protein product is CATSSTPSYNEQFF.

There are a few counts of this clone. The rearrangement links TRBV5-4 to TRBJ1-1; D ambiguous. From germline, CDR1 is SGHNT and CDR2 YYREEE (reference sequence). The CDR3 sequence is 12 residues long. V lost 4 bases to trimming and J lost 1 base, with 5 bases between them. The CDR3 region has the DNA TGTGCCAGCAGCATAGAGAACACTGAAGCTTTCTTT. Its translation: CASSIENTEAFF.

The rearrangement joins TRBV6-1 to TRBJ2-7, with TRBD1 matching over 8 bases. The V gene's germline CDR1 is MNHNS and CDR2 SASEGT. This CDR3 is built from 15 residues. V shed 3 bases, J shed 5 bases, and the junction held 9 bases outside the gene matches. The CDR3 bases are TGTGCCAGCAGTGACCCGGGACAGGTAGCGAACGAGCAGTACTTC. Protein: CASSDPGQVANEQYF.

This clone was seen only once. The chain joins TRBV28 to TRBJ2-2, with a weak D call TRBD2 (5 bases). The CDR3 consists of 15 residues. Germline assignment: CDR1 MDHEN and CDR2 SYDVKM. Deletions cut 8 bases from V and 1 base from J, with 14 bases between. CDR3 nucleotide sequence: TGTGCCAGCGCCCCTAATAGCGAGAACACCGGGGAGCTGTTTTTT. Protein sequence: CASAPNSENTGELFF.

This clone has a single count. Other DNA variants within this sample encode the same CDR3. V and J are TRBV5-1 and TRBJ2-3; 7 bases align to TRBD1. The CDR3 has 13 amino acids. Germline V gene lookup returns CDR1 SGHRS and CDR2 YFSETQ. Trimming took 4 bases from V and 3 from J; bases not matched to a gene: 2. Written as DNA, the CDR3 is TGCGCCAGCAGCCTACAGGGGACAGATACGCAGTATTTT. Its translation is CASSLQGTDTQYF.

The chain combines TRBV30 with TRBJ2-1, with D possibly matching TRBD2 (6 bases). The CDR3 sequence is 13 residues long. Trimming took off 5 bases at V and 4 bases at J, with 12 bases between the two ends. Germline values: CDR1 GTSNPN, CDR2 SVGIG (reference sequence). The CDR3 is CAWSEGRYNEQFF. As DNA, the CDR3 is TGTGCCTGGTCGGAGGGCAGGTACAATGAGCAGTTCTTC.

The rearrangement uses TRBV6-1 and TRBJ2-7; D gene uncertain. Germline V CDR1 and CDR2: MNHNS, SASEGT. The CDR3 runs to 8 residues. Trimming pared 9 bases from V and 5 bases from J, leaving 2 bases between. CDR3 DNA: TGTGCCAGTAACGAGCAGTACTTC. Amino acid sequence: CASNEQYF.

The chain carries TRBV28 and TRBJ2-7; 10 bases are shared with TRBD2. Germline V gives CDR1 MDHEN, CDR2 SYDVKM. The CDR3 extends over 20 amino acids. J was trimmed by 0 bases and V by 4 bases; bases with no gene match: 18. The CDR3 sequence: CASSSLGNSGGLRSSYEQYV. The CDR3 DNA is TGTGCCAGCAGTTCCCTTGGTAATAGCGGGGGGCTCCGGAGCTCCTACGAGCAGTACGTC.

The chain has TRBV19 and TRBJ1-5; D is possibly TRBD1 (6 bases). Per germline, CDR1 LNHDA and CDR2 SQIVND (reference sequence). There are 15 residues in the CDR3. V was cut by 3 bases and J by 1 base, with 10 bases left in between. DNA of the CDR3: TGTGCCAGTAGTATCGGGCAGGGGAGCAATCAGCCCCAGCATTTT. It is translated as CASSIGQGSNQPQHF.

The chain uses TRBV11-2 and TRBJ1-1, with 11 bases lining up with TRBD1. V shed 5 bases, J shed 5 bases, and the junction held 4 bases outside the gene matches. The CDR3 contains 14 residues. Germline V CDR1 and CDR2: SGHAT, FQNNGV. CDR3 bases: TGTGCCAGCAGCAACCGGGACAGGGGGACTGAAGCTTTCTTT. Its protein product is CASSNRDRGTEAFF.

The gene calls are TRBV7-2 and TRBJ2-2, with TRBD2 identical over 13 bases. The germline V gene has CDR1 SGHTA and CDR2 FQGNSA. There are 16 residues in the CDR3. V lost 3 bases, J lost 3 bases, and 1 base stayed unmatched. The chain's CDR3 is CASSFGLAGDTGELFF. CDR3 coding DNA: TGTGCCAGCAGCTTCGGACTAGCGGGAGACACCGGGGAGCTGTTTTTT.

The chain joins TRBV7-9 to TRBJ2-1; the D gene is possibly TRBD2 (6 bases). CDR1 and CDR2 from the germline V gene are SEHNR and FQNEAQ (reference sequence). The CDR3 loop spans 15 amino acids. V lost 5 bases, J lost 4 bases, and 15 bases lay in between. The CDR3 loop reads CASSPSFGGYNEQFF. The CDR3 DNA follows: TGTGCCAGCAGCCCCTCGTTCGGGGGTTACAATGAGCAGTTCTTC. Looking up the rest from reference TRBV7-9 and TRBJ2-1 gives the full variable domain: DTGVSQNPRHKITKRGQNVTFRCDPISEHNRLYWYRQTLGQGPEFLTYFQNEAQLEKSRLLSDRFSAERPKGSFSTLEIQRTEQGDSAMYLCASSPSFGGYNEQFFGPGTRLTVL.

The CDR3 sequence is CASSRGPDEQFF. The CDR3 region has the DNA TGTGCCAGCAGCCGAGGGCCCGATGAGCAGTTCTTC. The gene calls are TRBV11-2 and TRBJ2-1; possibly TRBD2 for D (5 bases). V lost 5 bases and J lost 8, with 10 bases in between. Germline V gene data show CDR1 as SGHAT and CDR2 as FQNNGV. The CDR3 spans 12 residues.